The entry that follows covers one T cell receptor (beta chain) sequence. Its antigen is not known. The data derive from a study of lymphopenia after photon versus proton radiotherapy. Points from the study as a whole: Relative stability marked proton patients; photon patients lost diversity and naive cells. Larger post-nadir TCR diversity loss correlated inversely with survival in deceased patients. After the lymphocyte nadir, photon-treated repertoires showed oligoclonal expansion, especially of CD8+ Temra cells.

There are 13 residues in the CDR3. V shed 4 bases and J shed 8 bases, with 14 bases lying between them. Germline values: CDR1 MNHNY, CDR2 SVGAGI (reference sequence). Produced via immunoSEQ multiplex PCR; TCRdb's table is partial and in-frame only. The table includes fewer than 65,000 clones, approximately 86% detected once. This chain uses TRBV6-6 with TRBJ1-2, with D possibly TRBD1 on 5 matching bases. The source of this sequence is a man aged 40-49 years with gastric cancer. The sample here was peripheral blood, taken from a patient treated with photon-based radiotherapy. This CDR3 reads CASSSVDSGGYTF. Here the CDR3 DNA reads TGTGCCAGCAGTTCCGTCGACAGCGGCGGCTACACCTTC.